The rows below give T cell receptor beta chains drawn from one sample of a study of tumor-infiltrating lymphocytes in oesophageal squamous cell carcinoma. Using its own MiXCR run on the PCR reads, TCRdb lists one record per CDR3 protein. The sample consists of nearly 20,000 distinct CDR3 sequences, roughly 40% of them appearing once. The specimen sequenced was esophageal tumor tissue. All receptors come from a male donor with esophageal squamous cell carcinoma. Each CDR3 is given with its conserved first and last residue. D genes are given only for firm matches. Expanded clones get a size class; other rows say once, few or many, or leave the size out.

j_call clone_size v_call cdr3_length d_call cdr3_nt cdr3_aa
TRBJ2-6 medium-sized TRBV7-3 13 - TGTGCCAGTTTGGTGTCTGGGGCCAACGTCCTGACTTTC CASLVSGANVLTF
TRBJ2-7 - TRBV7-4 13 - TGTGCCAGCAGCTTAATAACGACCTACGAGCAGTACTTC CASSLITTYEQYF
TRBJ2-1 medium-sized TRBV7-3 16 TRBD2 TGTGCCAGCAGCCGAGGACTAGCGGGAGCCCTAGGCGAGCAGTTCTTC CASSRGLAGALGEQFF
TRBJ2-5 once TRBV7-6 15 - TGTGCCAGCAGCCCCCAGGCAGGAGGTCAAGAGACCCAGTACTTC CASSPQAGGQETQYF
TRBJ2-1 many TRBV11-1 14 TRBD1 TGTGCCAGCAGCTTCGAGACAGGGTACAATGAGCAGTTCTTC CASSFETGYNEQFF
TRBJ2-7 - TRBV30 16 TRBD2 TGTGCCTGGAGTACCCCCCTAGCGGGGGGGTACTACGAGCAGTACTTC CAWSTPLAGGYYEQYF
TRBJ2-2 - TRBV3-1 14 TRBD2 TGTGCCAGCAGCCAACTACTAGCGGGGGGGGAGCTGTTTTTT CASSQLLAGGELFF
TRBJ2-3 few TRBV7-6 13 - TGTGCCAGCAGCTTAGAGTCCCCCGATACGCAGTATTTT CASSLESPDTQYF
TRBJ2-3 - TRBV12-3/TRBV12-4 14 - TGTGCCAGCAGTTTAGCCGCGGCGGGGGATACGCAGTATTTT CASSLAAAGDTQYF
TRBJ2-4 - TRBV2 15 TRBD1 TGTGCCAGCAGTGACGGACAGGGTAACAAAAACATTCAGTACTTC CASSDGQGNKNIQYF
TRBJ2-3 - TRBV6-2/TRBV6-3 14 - TGTGCCAGCAGTCCCGGGACCGCCACCAGGACGCAGTATTTT CASSPGTATRTQYF
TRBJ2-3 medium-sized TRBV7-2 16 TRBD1 TGTGCCAGCAGCCCCAGAAAGGGGGCTATCGCAGATACGCAGTATTTT CASSPRKGAIADTQYF
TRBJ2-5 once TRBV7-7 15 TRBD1 TGTGCTAGCAGCTTAGGACAGGGGCAACAAGAGACCCAGTACTTC CASSLGQGQQETQYF
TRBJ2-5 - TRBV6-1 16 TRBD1 TGTGCCAGCAGTTACGTGCGGGACAGGGGTTTAGAGACCCAGTACTTC CASSYVRDRGLETQYF
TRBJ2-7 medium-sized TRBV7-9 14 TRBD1 TGTGCCAGCAGCCCCGGGACAGGGACCTACGAGCAGTACTTC CASSPGTGTYEQYF
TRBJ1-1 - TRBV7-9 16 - TGTGCCAGCAGCCCCACTAATGTTAGGACGAACACTGAAGCTTTCTTT CASSPTNVRTNTEAFF
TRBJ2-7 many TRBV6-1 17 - TGTGCCAGCAGTGAAGCAAAAGGGGGCGGAATAGCGGGAGAGCAGTACTTC CASSEAKGGGIAGEQYF
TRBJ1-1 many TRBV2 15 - TGTGCCAGCCGGTTACAGCAGGGGCCGAACACTGAAGCTTTCTTT CASRLQQGPNTEAFF
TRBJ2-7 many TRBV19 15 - TGTGCCAGTAGTTTAGGGTCCTCGGGACCCTACGAGCAGTACTTC CASSLGSSGPYEQYF